Listed below are T cell receptor beta chains from one sample, sequenced in a study of CD8 T cell repertoires and HIV-1 epitope variants. TCRdb keeps only in-frame clones here, not all; method: immunoSEQ multiplex PCR. The table records under 100,000 clones, roughly four fifths of them present only once. The sequenced material came from uncultured baseline CD8+ T cells from peripheral blood mononuclear cells (PBMCs). The receptors were gathered from a male donor with HIV. Both conserved end residues are part of each CDR3. Each record gives: CDR3 protein, CDR3 DNA, V gene, J gene, clone size, D gene. A D gene is named only where the DNA matches it firmly. Only some rows state a clone size, as once, few, many or a class for expanded clones.

CASSRQGMYGNTIYF	TGTGCCAGCAGCAGACAGGGAATGTATGGAAACACCATATATTTT	TRBV28	TRBJ1-3	-	TRBD1
CAISEGDTEAFF	TGTGCCATCAGTGAGGGGGATACTGAAGCTTTCTTT	TRBV10-3	TRBJ1-1	medium-sized	-
CASTRTGTEGYGYTF	TGTGCCAGTACGAGAACAGGAACGGAGGGCTATGGCTACACCTTC	TRBV19	TRBJ1-2	-	-
CASSLRTGPNTEAFF	TGCGCCAGCAGCCTCCGGACAGGGCCGAACACTGAAGCTTTCTTT	TRBV5-1	TRBJ1-1	-	TRBD1
CASRPDGRGNEKLFF	TGTGCCAGCAGGCCCGACGGGAGGGGAAATGAAAAACTGTTTTTT	TRBV2	TRBJ1-4	-	-
CATSRDGLEQYF	TGTGCCACCAGCAGAGATGGCCTCGAGCAGTACTTC	TRBV15	TRBJ2-7	-	-
CAWSPSGGLGYTF	TGTGCCTGGAGTCCGTCCGGGGGCTTGGGCTACACCTTC	TRBV30	TRBJ1-2	-	-
CASSTDWGVANYGYTF	TGTGCCAGCAGCACCGATTGGGGCGTCGCCAACTATGGCTACACCTTC	TRBV5-6	TRBJ1-2	-	-
CASSPTQDLYGYTF	TGTGCCAGCAGCCCGACACAGGACCTCTATGGCTACACCTTC	TRBV28	TRBJ1-2	few	-
CASRDRGQTTDTQYF	TGTGCCAGCAGGGACCGGGGACAGACCACAGATACGCAGTATTTT	TRBV6-1	TRBJ2-3	-	TRBD1
CASRVLAGEVDTQYF	TGTGCCAGCAGGGTACTAGCGGGAGAGGTAGATACGCAGTATTTT	TRBV2	TRBJ2-3	-	TRBD2
CASSGSTDTQYF	TGCGCCAGCAGCGGGTCCACAGATACGCAGTATTTT	TRBV5-1	TRBJ2-3	-	-
CASSPQGYGEQYF	TGTGCCAGCAGCCCACAGGGGTATGGCGAGCAGTACTTC	TRBV7-2	TRBJ2-7	-	TRBD1
CASSLGLAGVGEQFF	TGTGCCAGCAGTCTGGGACTAGCGGGAGTAGGTGAGCAGTTCTTC	TRBV28	TRBJ2-1	-	TRBD2
CASSLLRSGGLWGYTF	TGTGCCAGCAGTTTATTACGGAGCGGGGGTCTTTGGGGCTACACCTTC	TRBV28	TRBJ1-2	-	-
CASSLGSDRVMNTEAFF	TGTGCCAGCAGTTTAGGTTCGGACAGGGTAATGAACACTGAAGCTTTCTTT	TRBV28	TRBJ1-1	-	TRBD1
CASSSPGLGQETQYF	TGTGCCAGCAGCTCCCCGGGACTAGGACAAGAGACCCAGTACTTC	TRBV5-6	TRBJ2-5	-	TRBD2
CASSVQGARDNEKLFF	TGCGCCAGCAGCGTACAGGGGGCGAGGGATAATGAAAAACTGTTTTTT	TRBV5-1	TRBJ1-4	-	TRBD1
CSVGYQGGNEQFF	TGCAGCGTTGGGTACCAGGGAGGAAATGAGCAGTTCTTC	TRBV29-1	TRBJ2-1	-	-
CASTQQGRSPLHF	TGTGCCAGCACCCAACAGGGGAGATCACCCCTCCACTTT	TRBV11-2	TRBJ1-6	-	TRBD1
CASSYTFGVGETQYF	TGTGCCAGCAGTTACACGTTTGGGGTCGGGGAGACCCAGTACTTC	TRBV6-5	TRBJ2-5	-	-
CASSRRASTDTQYF	TGTGCCAGCAGCCGGAGGGCTAGCACAGATACGCAGTATTTT	TRBV5-6	TRBJ2-3	-	-
CASSWGLEGTDTQYF	TGTGCCAGCAGCTGGGGACTAGAAGGCACAGATACGCAGTATTTT	TRBV5-5	TRBJ2-3	-	TRBD2
CASSPGIFQPQHF	TGTGCCAGCAGCCCGGGGATTTTTCAGCCCCAGCATTTT	TRBV28	TRBJ1-5	few	-
CASSIDRGQDNEQFF	TGTGCCAGTAGTATAGATCGGGGGCAGGACAATGAGCAGTTCTTC	TRBV19	TRBJ2-1	-	-
CASSLDGLAGREQFF	TGTGCCAGCAGCTTGGACGGACTAGCGGGAAGGGAGCAGTTCTTC	TRBV7-2	TRBJ2-1	few	TRBD2
CASSLGDRDVKYF	TGTGCCAGCAGCTTGGGAGACCGGGATGTCAAGTATTTT	TRBV5-6	TRBJ2-3	-	-
CASSLNRDPPHEQYF	TGTGCCAGCAGCCTTAACAGGGATCCCCCCCACGAGCAGTACTTC	TRBV27	TRBJ2-7	-	-
CASISRTGGYEQYF	TGTGCCAGCATCTCCCGGACAGGGGGCTACGAGCAGTACTTC	TRBV25-1	TRBJ2-7	-	TRBD1
CASCQEGGGQPQHF	TGTGCCAGCTGCCAAGAAGGGGGGGGTCAGCCCCAGCATTTT	TRBV2	TRBJ1-5	-	-
CAFGTDGYTF	TGTGCCTTCGGGACGGATGGCTACACCTTC	TRBV2	TRBJ1-2	-	-
CASSKLGSQETQYF	TGTGCCAGCAGCAAACTAGGGTCCCAAGAGACCCAGTACTTC	TRBV5-6	TRBJ2-5	-	-
CASSYEPRDSYEQYF	TGTGCCAGCAGTTACGAACCACGAGACTCCTACGAGCAGTACTTC	TRBV6-5	TRBJ2-7	-	-
CASGRSSSYEQYF	TGTGCCAGTGGACGGTCTTCCTCCTACGAGCAGTACTTC	TRBV25-1	TRBJ2-7	-	-
CASSRGGLSSGNTIYF	TGTGCCAGCAGCCGCGGGGGCTTAAGCTCTGGAAACACCATATATTTT	TRBV28	TRBJ1-3	-	-
CATSRGQTGVSPLHF	TGTGCCACCAGCAGAGGTCAAACAGGGGTTTCACCCCTCCACTTT	TRBV15	TRBJ1-6	-	TRBD1
CASSDPYSFSGNTIYF	TGTGCCAGCAGCGACCCGTACAGCTTCTCTGGAAACACCATATATTTT	TRBV9	TRBJ1-3	once	-
CASSESGGVGQPQHF	TGTGCCAGCAGTGAATCGGGGGGCGTGGGACAGCCCCAGCATTTT	TRBV25-1	TRBJ1-5	-	-
CASSYFGATDTIYF	TGTGCCAGCAGTTATTTTGGGGCTACGGACACCATATATTTT	TRBV6-5	TRBJ1-3	-	-
CASSQIVGYEQYF	TGCGCCAGCAGCCAGATCGTGGGTTACGAGCAGTACTTC	TRBV5-1	TRBJ2-7	once	-
CSVQQGALSEKLFF	TGCAGCGTTCAACAGGGGGCCCTGAGTGAAAAACTGTTTTTT	TRBV29-1	TRBJ1-4	-	TRBD1
CASITSEPSSYNEQFF	TGTGCCAGCATTACTAGCGAACCCAGCTCCTACAATGAGCAGTTCTTC	TRBV28	TRBJ2-1	once	TRBD2
CAISETINTDTQYF	TGTGCCATCAGTGAGACGATTAACACAGATACGCAGTATTTT	TRBV10-3	TRBJ2-3	-	-
CASSIMLTTPEQYF	TGTGCCAGTAGTATTATGTTAACGACTCCCGAGCAGTACTTC	TRBV19	TRBJ2-7	-	-
CASSFSRPVGSPLHF	TGTGCCAGCAGTTTCAGCCGGCCGGTCGGTTCACCCCTCCACTTT	TRBV28	TRBJ1-6	-	-
CASSERGGPRETQYF	TGTGCCAGCAGTGAACGGGGGGGGCCAAGGGAGACCCAGTACTTC	TRBV6-4	TRBJ2-5	-	TRBD2
CASSLRRVVTEAFF	TGTGCCAGCAGCTTAAGGAGGGTAGTCACTGAAGCTTTCTTT	TRBV7-8	TRBJ1-1	once	-
CASSPRTGTSGRWETQYF	TGTGCCAGCAGCCCACGAACCGGGACTAGCGGGAGGTGGGAGACCCAGTACTTC	TRBV7-6	TRBJ2-5	-	TRBD2